The 24 T cell receptor beta chains in this list originate from one sample, sequenced in a study of blood T cell repertoires in COVID-19. Data came from immunoSEQ multiplex PCR; TCRdb stores just in-frame clones and leaves some out. The table lists some 160,000 clones, roughly 88% of them singletons, with almost 5% in the top ten. The specimen was peripheral blood. The receptors originated from a young man with COVID-19, enrolled during active disease.

J is TRBJ2-7 and V is TRBV27; 8 bases agree with TRBD1. After removal of 5 bases from V and 2 bases from J, the junction contained 8 bases not matched to a gene. There are 15 residues in the CDR3. CDR1 and CDR2 (germline): MNHEY, SMNVEV (reference sequence). For the CDR3, the DNA is TGTGCCAGCAGTCCCTCGACAGGGGCTCCCTACGAGCAGTACTTC. It specifies CASSPSTGAPYEQYF.

This rearrangement joins TRBV7-8 to TRBJ1-5, with 7 bases that match TRBD1. Germline CDR1 and CDR2: SGHVS and FQNEAQ. This CDR3 has 12 residues. V trimming: 5 bases; J trimming: 11 bases; junction bases outside the gene matches: 6. The CDR3 DNA is TGTGCCAGCAGCCCAGGGGGTTTGGCCCAGCATTTT. Its protein product is CASSPGGLAQHF.

This sequence joins TRBV27 and TRBJ1-1; D might be TRBD1 (5 bases). The germline CDR1 and CDR2 sequences are MNHEY and SMNVEV (reference sequence). The V and J ends lost 2 bases and 5 bases respectively, with 15 bases between them. This CDR3 spans 15 amino acids. The chain's CDR3 is CASSLILPGQTEAFF. The CDR3 DNA is TGTGCCAGCAGTTTAATTCTACCAGGGCAAACTGAAGCTTTCTTT.

The chain is built from TRBV2 and TRBJ2-7; 7 nucleotides line up with TRBD2. This CDR3 has 14 amino acids. The J segment lost 4 bases and the V segment lost 6 bases, leaving 9 bases of the junction unmatched. CDR1 and CDR2 from the germline V gene are SNHLY and FYNNEI. The CDR3 reads CASRTGTTEYEQYF. As DNA, the CDR3 is TGTGCCAGCAGGACCGGGACTACCGAATACGAGCAGTACTTC.

V and J are TRBV15 and TRBJ2-2; 9 bases match TRBD1. CDR3 length equals 14 residues. Germline loops: CDR1 LNHNV, CDR2 YYDKDF (reference sequence). V lost 3 bases to trimming and J lost 7 bases; unmatched junction nucleotides: 3. As DNA, the CDR3 is TGTGCCACCAGCAGTAGGACAGGGGACGGGGAGCTGTTTTTT. Amino acid sequence: CATSSRTGDGELFF.

This chain connects TRBV5-6 to TRBJ2-7, with 8 positions matching TRBD2. The CDR3 is 13 residues long. The germline gives CDR1 SGHDT, CDR2 YYEEEE. The J segment lost 7 bases and the V segment lost 4 bases, leaving 7 bases of the junction unmatched. CDR3 nucleotides: TGTGCCAGCAGCCTCGGACTAGCAAGGGAGCAGTACTTC. Translation: CASSLGLAREQYF.

The rearrangement joins TRBV19 to TRBJ2-7, with unresolved D. V was pared by 4 bases and J by 4 bases, with 26 bases between. The germline V gene encodes CDR1 LNHDA and CDR2 SQIVND (reference sequence). This CDR3 has 18 residues. The CDR3 reads CASSKSWAALIKDYEQYF. CDR3 DNA sequence: TGTGCCAGTAGTAAATCCTGGGCAGCCCTGATTAAGGATTACGAGCAGTACTTC.

This rearrangement joins TRBV15 to TRBJ2-1; 7 nucleotides agree with TRBD1. The V segment lost 7 bases and the J segment 5 bases; nucleotides outside the gene matches: 8. Germline assignment: CDR1 LNHNV and CDR2 YYDKDF (reference sequence). The CDR3 loop spans 14 amino acids. CDR3: CATTGRQGHNEQFF. In nucleotides, the CDR3 is TGTGCCACCACCGGACGACAGGGCCACAATGAGCAGTTCTTC.

The chain has TRBV15 and TRBJ1-1; 8 bases are shared with TRBD1. The junction had 5 bases not matched to a gene; V was cut back by 8 bases and J by 0 bases. This CDR3 region has 14 residues. The germline V gene has CDR1 LNHNV and CDR2 YYDKDF (reference sequence). This CDR3 reads CATSRGRVNTEAFF. The CDR3 DNA follows: TGTGCCACCTCCAGGGGGCGCGTGAACACTGAAGCTTTCTTT.

This chain joins TRBV2 and TRBJ2-1, with 9 bases matching TRBD2. This CDR3 has 17 residues. Germline CDR1 and CDR2: SNHLY and FYNNEI. Trimming removed 6 bases from V and 5 bases from J; junction bases left unmatched: 14. This chain's CDR3 is CASSDPTAGGPDNEQFF. CDR3 sequence (DNA): TGTGCCAGCAGCGACCCGACCGCGGGAGGGCCCGACAATGAGCAGTTCTTC. The variable domain in full, with the rest retrieved from reference TRBV2 and TRBJ2-1, is EPEVTQTPSHQVTQMGQEVILRCVPISNHLYFYWYRQILGQKVEFLVSFYNNEISEKSEIFDDQFSVERPDGSNFTLKIRSTKLEDSAMYFCASSDPTAGGPDNEQFFGPGTRLTVL.

This sequence joins TRBV3-1 (or the pseudogene TRBV3-2) and TRBJ1-2; 8 bases line up with TRBD1. The CDR3 consists of 14 residues. The germline CDR1 and CDR2 sequences are LGHDT and YNNKEL (reference sequence). V gave up 0 bases and J gave up 7 bases; unmatched junction bases: 4. CDR3 DNA sequence: TGTGCCAGCAGCCAAGACAGGGGGCATGGTGGCTACACCTTC. Translating it yields CASSQDRGHGGYTF.

The V call is TRBV10-3, the J call TRBJ2-7; no clear D. Trimming cost V 3 bases and J 0 bases, with 12 bases left between them. CDR1 and CDR2 from the germline V gene are ENHRY and SYGVKD. This CDR3 is 15 amino acids long. CDR3: CAISDRYSTSYEQYF. CDR3 nucleotides: TGTGCCATCAGTGACCGATACAGCACCTCCTACGAGCAGTACTTC.

The chain links TRBV20-1 to TRBJ2-2; no clear D gene. Looked up from germline, CDR1 is DFQATT and CDR2 is SNEGSKA (reference sequence). V lost 3 bases and J 0 bases, leaving 5 bases between the germline ends. The CDR3 is made up of 13 amino acids. The CDR3 region has the DNA TGCAGTGCTAGTTCCGCGAACACCGGGGAGCTGTTTTTT. It yields the protein CSASSANTGELFF.

The CDR3 sequence: CASSSLGTGDTEAFF. The CDR3 nucleotides are TGTGCCAGCAGTTCCCTGGGCACAGGGGACACTGAAGCTTTCTTT. This chain joins TRBV6-5 and TRBJ1-1; 7 bases map to TRBD1. The CDR3 spans 15 residues. Trimming removed 4 bases from V and 3 bases from J; junction bases left unmatched: 8. CDR1 MNHEY and CDR2 SVGAGI come from the germline V gene.

This chain uses TRBV28 with TRBJ2-1, with 9 bases matching TRBD2. This CDR3 spans 14 amino acids. Looked up from germline, CDR1 is MDHEN and CDR2 is SYDVKM. V trimming: 2 bases; J trimming: 5 bases; junction bases outside the gene matches: 1. The DNA of the CDR3 is TGTGCCAGCAGTTTACGCGGGAGGGACAATGAGCAGTTCTTC. Translated: CASSLRGRDNEQFF.

This clone was seen once. The rearrangement joins TRBV30 to TRBJ2-7, with 8 bases matching TRBD1. CDR1 and CDR2 (germline): GTSNPN, SVGIG (reference sequence). V dropped 3 bases and J dropped 1; count of bases not matched to a gene: 14. The CDR3 is made up of 17 amino acids. The CDR3 loop is CAWSPGGYRDRSYEQYF. The CDR3 DNA sequence: TGTGCCTGGAGCCCAGGGGGCTACCGGGACAGATCCTACGAGCAGTACTTC.

The gene calls are TRBV7-9 and TRBJ2-2; D possibly corresponds to TRBD1 (5 bases). Germline values: CDR1 SEHNR, CDR2 FQNEAQ (reference sequence). The CDR3 is 14 amino acids. Trimming pared 5 bases from V and 6 bases from J, leaving 13 bases between. The CDR3 nucleotides read TGTGCCAGCAGCCCAGCCCTAGGGGCCGGGGAGCTGTTTTTT. This codes for CASSPALGAGELFF.

This clone was counted a few times. CDR3 sequence: CASSPSPGGSGSPLEQYF. The CDR3 DNA reads TGTGCCAGCAGCCCCTCCCCGGGTGGGAGCGGGAGCCCCCTCGAGCAGTACTTC. This rearrangement joins TRBV7-2 to TRBJ2-7, with 8 bases identical to TRBD2. This CDR3 comprises 18 residues. Germline-derived CDR1 and CDR2 are SGHTA and FQGNSA. V was pared by 5 bases and J by 6 bases, with 21 bases of the junction left unmatched.

J is TRBJ1-2 and V is TRBV5-4, with D possibly matching TRBD1 (6 bases). The V gene's germline CDR1 is SGHNT and CDR2 YYREEE (reference sequence). The CDR3 is 14 amino acids. Trimming took off 0 bases at V and 7 bases at J, with 13 bases between the two ends. The CDR3 protein is CASSLDRGAGGYTF. The CDR3 DNA reads TGTGCCAGCAGCTTGGACCGGGGGGCCGGTGGCTACACCTTC.

V usage is TRBV27 and J usage is TRBJ1-2, with a weak D call TRBD1 (5 bases). The CDR3 length is 13 residues. V dropped 0 bases and J dropped 7 bases, with 9 bases sitting between them. Per germline, CDR1 MNHEY and CDR2 SMNVEV (reference sequence). CDR3 sequence (DNA): TGTGCCAGCAGTTTATCCAGGGACTTTGGCTACACCTTC. As protein: CASSLSRDFGYTF.

This rearrangement joins TRBV4-1 to TRBJ1-1; 11 nucleotides line up with TRBD1. Germline loops: CDR1 MGHRA, CDR2 YSYEKL. The CDR3 extends over 14 amino acids. J gave up 8 bases and V 5 bases, and 7 bases lay outside the gene matches. The CDR3 reads CASSSDRGPLEAFF. CDR3 DNA: TGCGCCAGCAGCTCGGACAGGGGGCCGCTCGAAGCTTTCTTT.

The genes are TRBV18 and TRBJ1-4; perhaps TRBD1 as D (6 bases). Trimming took off 3 bases at V and 8 bases at J, with 25 bases between the two ends. In germline, CDR1 is KGHSH, CDR2 LQKENI. This CDR3 has 18 amino acids. CDR3 in DNA: TGTGCCAGCTCACCCCTTCCATCCGTGGACAGCAGAAGGGAAAAACTGTTTTTT. Translation: CASSPLPSVDSRREKLFF.

This chain joins TRBV28 and TRBJ1-5; 8 bases fit TRBD1. The CDR3 runs to 13 residues. Germline CDR1 reads MDHEN; CDR2 reads SYDVKM. V was clipped by 6 bases and J by 7 bases; unmatched bases: 5. CDR3 in amino acids: CASRDRDGQPQHF. CDR3 DNA sequence: TGTGCCAGCAGGGACAGGGACGGGCAGCCCCAGCATTTT.

V usage is TRBV5-4 and J usage is TRBJ1-6, with D perhaps matching TRBD1 (5 bases). With 1 base removed from V and 7 bases from J, the gap between germline ends came to 9 bases. CDR1 and CDR2 from the germline V gene are SGHNT and YYREEE (reference sequence). This CDR3 contains 14 residues. The CDR3 protein is CASSLNQGNSPLHF. In nucleotides, the CDR3 is TGTGCCAGCAGCTTGAACCAGGGAAATTCACCCCTCCACTTT. The whole variable domain, filled in from reference TRBV5-4 and TRBJ1-6, reads ETGVTQSPTHLIKTRGQQVTLRCSSQSGHNTVSWYQQALGQGPQFIFQYYREEENGRGNFPPRFSGLQFPNYSSELNVNALELDDSALYLCASSLNQGNSPLHFGNGTRLTVT.